This T cell receptor beta chain was profiled in a study of T cells in localized non-small cell lung cancer. General study results and limits: In adjacent lung appeared a median 57 of the top 100 tumor clones. Those with higher blood T cell density had longer overall survival. Of the tissues analyzed, uninvolved adjacent lung showed maximal T cell clonality, greater than tumor. Sequencing, confined to only one tumor region, leaves heterogeneity possible.

Germline V gives CDR1 LNHDA, CDR2 SQIVND (reference sequence). There are 13 residues in the CDR3. Trimming stripped 9 bases from V and 6 bases from J, with 17 bases between. This table comes from immunoSEQ multiplex PCR, and its TCRdb copy is limited to in-frame clones, with some not included. The sample consists of about 37,000 clones, approximately 90% of them appearing once. As for this clone: Its specificity is not known.

Sequenced material: peripheral blood mononuclear cells, taken before any cancer treatment. This chain uses TRBV19 with TRBJ1-1; no reliable D call. The sequence derives from a female donor over 55 with stage II lung adenocarcinoma. The DNA for the CDR3 is TGTGCCAGCCGTCGTGGTATGGGTTCTGAAGCTTTCTTT. Its protein is CASRRGMGSEAFF. The variable domain in full, completed from reference TRBV19 and TRBJ1-1, reads DGGITQSPKYLFRKEGQNVTLSCEQNLNHDAMYWYRQDPGQGLRLIYYSQIVNDFQKGDIAEGYSVSREKKESFPLTVTSAQKNPTAFYLCASRRGMGSEAFFGQGTRLTVV.